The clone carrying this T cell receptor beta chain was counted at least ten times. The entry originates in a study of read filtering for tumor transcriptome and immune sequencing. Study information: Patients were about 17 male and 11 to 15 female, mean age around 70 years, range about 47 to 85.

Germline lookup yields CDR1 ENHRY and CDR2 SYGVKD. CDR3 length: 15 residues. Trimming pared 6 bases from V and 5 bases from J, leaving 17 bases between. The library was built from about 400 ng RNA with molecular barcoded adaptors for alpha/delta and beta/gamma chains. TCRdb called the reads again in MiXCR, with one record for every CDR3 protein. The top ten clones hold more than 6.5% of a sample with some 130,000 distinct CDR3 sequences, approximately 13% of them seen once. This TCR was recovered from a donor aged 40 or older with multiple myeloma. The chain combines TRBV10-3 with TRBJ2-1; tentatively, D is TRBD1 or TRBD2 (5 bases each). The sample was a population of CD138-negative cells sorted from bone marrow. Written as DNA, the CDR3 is TGTGCCATCAGGGGAAGGGACGGATCAAACAATGAGCAGTTCTTC. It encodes CAIRGRDGSNNEQFF.